A selection of T cell receptor beta chains follows, all from one sample in a study of blood T cell repertoires in COVID-19. Some clones are missing from TCRdb's copy, which holds only in-frame ones; the method was immunoSEQ multiplex PCR. Among roughly 130,000 clones listed, under 95% were seen once. Sequenced input: peripheral blood. These receptor sequences come from a man aged 45-60 years with active COVID-19. CDR3s include the opening cysteine and the closing phenylalanine or tryptophan. The D gene is left open where the match is weak. The size of a clone is reported for some rows only, either as once, few or many, or as a class for expanded clones.

size,D,V,J,CDR3,DNA
.,.,TRBV11-2,TRBJ1-2,CASSLDRGWGYTF,TGTGCCAGCAGCTTAGATCGAGGCTGGGGCTACACCTTC
.,.,TRBV7-2,TRBJ2-5,CASSLAPMGLQETQYF,TGTGCCAGCAGCTTAGCTCCTATGGGCCTTCAAGAGACCCAGTACTTC
.,.,TRBV5-1,TRBJ1-2,CASSLVVANYGYTF,TGCGCCAGCAGCTTGGTAGTAGCTAACTATGGCTACACCTTC
.,TRBD2,TRBV15,TRBJ2-3,CATRTSGSSTSTDTQYF,TGTGCCACCAGGACTAGCGGGAGTTCAACTAGCACAGATACGCAGTATTTT
.,TRBD1,TRBV28,TRBJ2-2,CASSLINIGTANTGELFF,TGTGCCAGCAGTTTGATTAACATCGGGACAGCGAACACCGGGGAGCTGTTTTTT
.,TRBD2,TRBV4-1,TRBJ2-1,CASSPRGGAPYNEQFF,TGCGCCAGCAGCCCGCGGGGGGGCGCCCCCTACAATGAGCAGTTCTTC
.,TRBD2,TRBV4-2,TRBJ2-2,CASSQLIAGGPVGELFF,TGTGCCAGCAGCCAACTTATAGCGGGAGGGCCGGTCGGGGAGCTGTTTTTT
.,TRBD1,TRBV7-9,TRBJ2-3,CASTGTGSTDTQYF,TGTGCCAGCACAGGGACAGGCAGCACAGATACGCAGTATTTT
.,.,TRBV10-2,TRBJ2-7,CASRDLGTTYEQYF,TGCGCCAGCAGAGACCTCGGGACAACCTACGAGCAGTACTTC
.,TRBD1,TRBV14,TRBJ1-3,CASSRSGGHSGNTIYF,TGTGCCAGCAGCCGCTCAGGGGGCCACTCTGGAAACACCATATATTTT
few,.,TRBV6-5,TRBJ2-5,CASTTLRVETQYF,TGTGCCAGCACCACTTTGCGGGTAGAGACCCAGTACTTC
.,.,TRBV10-3,TRBJ2-3,CAISGSPEGNTDTQYF,TGTGCCATCAGTGGTTCCCCAGAGGGAAACACAGATACGCAGTATTTT
.,.,TRBV12-1,TRBJ1-4,CASSARDRGNEKLFF,TGTGCCAGCAGCGCGAGGGACAGGGGGAATGAAAAACTGTTTTTT
.,TRBD1,TRBV5-1,TRBJ1-6,CASSPTGTENSPLHF,TGCGCCAGCAGCCCGACCGGGACAGAGAATTCACCCCTCCACTTT
.,.,TRBV4-1,TRBJ2-2,CASSREDSFTGELFF,TGCGCCAGCAGCCGAGAGGACAGTTTCACCGGGGAGCTGTTTTTT
.,TRBD1,TRBV15,TRBJ1-5,CATSRGRTGNQPQHF,TGTGCCACCAGCAGAGGAAGGACAGGGAATCAGCCCCAGCATTTT
.,TRBD1,TRBV5-1,TRBJ1-1,CASDPGTGVNTEAFF,TGCGCCAGTGACCCCGGGACAGGCGTGAACACTGAAGCTTTCTTT
.,.,TRBV25-1,TRBJ1-4,CASSETGDLRKLFF,TGTGCCAGCAGTGAGACAGGTGACCTTAGAAAACTGTTTTTT
once,TRBD2,TRBV28,TRBJ2-1,CASSFRTSGSSYNEQFF,TGTGCCAGCAGTTTTCGGACTAGCGGAAGCTCCTACAATGAGCAGTTCTTC
.,.,TRBV5-4,TRBJ2-2,CASSLPGEGTGELFF,TGTGCCAGCAGCTTGCCGGGAGAGGGGACCGGGGAGCTGTTTTTT
.,TRBD1,TRBV3-1/TRBV3-2,TRBJ1-2,CASSHRQGPGNYGYTF,TGTGCCAGCAGCCATCGACAGGGCCCGGGCAACTATGGCTACACCTTC
.,TRBD2,TRBV2,TRBJ2-5,CASSQGTSGGGTQYF,TGTGCCAGCAGTCAAGGGACTAGCGGAGGGGGGACCCAGTACTTC
.,.,TRBV27,TRBJ1-2,CASSLSGLLNYGYTF,TGTGCCAGCAGTTTATCGGGACTCTTGAACTATGGCTACACCTTC
.,.,TRBV5-4,TRBJ2-2,CASSFRGSGELFF,TGTGCCAGCAGCTTCAGGGGTTCCGGGGAGCTGTTTTTT
once,TRBD1,TRBV2,TRBJ1-6,CASMPGGYNSPLHF,TGTGCCAGCATGCCAGGGGGCTATAATTCACCCCTCCACTTT
.,TRBD2,TRBV3-1/TRBV3-2,TRBJ2-1,CASSPRLAGGRNEQFF,TGTGCCAGCAGCCCACGACTAGCGGGGGGCCGCAATGAGCAGTTCTTC
.,TRBD1,TRBV5-1,TRBJ1-1,CASSSHNRGSNTEAFF,TGCGCCAGCAGCTCTCATAACAGGGGATCGAACACTGAAGCTTTCTTT
.,TRBD1,TRBV6-2/TRBV6-3,TRBJ1-1,CASSYPEGRTGKTEAFF,TGTGCCAGCAGTTACCCAGAAGGGCGGACAGGTAAGACTGAAGCTTTCTTT
.,.,TRBV28,TRBJ1-2,CASSLGRANTF,TGTGCCAGCAGTTTAGGCAGGGCAAACACCTTC
.,.,TRBV15,TRBJ1-3,CATSRGVSGNTIYF,TGTGCCACCAGCAGAGGGGTTTCAGGGAACACCATATATTTT
.,TRBD1,TRBV12-5,TRBJ2-5,CASGWDSQETQYF,TGTGCTAGTGGTTGGGACAGCCAAGAGACCCAGTACTTC
once,.,TRBV4-1,TRBJ1-2,CASSQDSEPPSYGYTF,TGCGCCAGCAGCCAAGATTCAGAACCCCCTAGCTATGGCTACACCTTC
.,.,TRBV24-1,TRBJ2-3,CATKGPADTQYF,TGTGCCACCAAAGGTCCAGCGGATACGCAGTATTTT
.,TRBD2,TRBV9,TRBJ2-3,CASSPLAGAVTDTQYF,TGTGCCAGCAGCCCTTTAGCGGGAGCAGTCACAGATACGCAGTATTTT
once,.,TRBV7-6,TRBJ2-1,CASSVKGTDSYNEQFF,TGTGCCAGCAGCGTAAAGGGGACTGACTCATACAATGAGCAGTTCTTC
.,TRBD1,TRBV5-8,TRBJ1-5,CASSLGLVTGGSNQPQHF,TGTGCCAGCAGCTTGGGTCTAGTGACAGGGGGTAGCAATCAGCCCCAGCATTTT
.,TRBD1,TRBV29-1,TRBJ2-2,CSVGTGANTGELFF,TGCAGCGTTGGGACAGGGGCGAACACCGGGGAGCTGTTTTTT
.,TRBD2,TRBV7-9,TRBJ2-1,CASSVSGSPSNEQFF,TGTGCCAGCAGCGTTAGCGGGAGCCCGTCCAATGAGCAGTTCTTC
.,TRBD1,TRBV18,TRBJ1-5,CASSLGQGNQPQHF,TGTGCCAGCTCACTAGGACAGGGCAATCAGCCCCAGCATTTT
.,TRBD1,TRBV9,TRBJ2-2,CASSAGVGRGNPGELFF,TGTGCCAGCAGCGCTGGTGTTGGCAGGGGGAATCCCGGGGAGCTGTTTTTT
.,.,TRBV7-6,TRBJ1-3,CASSLARSSSSGSIYF,TGTGCCAGCAGCTTAGCGCGGAGCTCCTCCTCTGGATCCATATATTTT
.,TRBD2,TRBV5-1,TRBJ2-5,CASNPSGRDVETQYF,TGCGCCAGCAACCCCAGCGGGAGGGATGTAGAGACCCAGTACTTC
.,.,TRBV3-1/TRBV3-2,TRBJ2-5,CASSPASTSRPQTTQYF,TGTGCCAGCAGCCCGGCCTCCACTAGCCGGCCCCAGACGACCCAGTACTTC
few,.,TRBV11-1,TRBJ2-7,CASSRAGTAYEQYF,TGTGCCAGCAGCCGCGCGGGGACAGCCTACGAGCAGTACTTC